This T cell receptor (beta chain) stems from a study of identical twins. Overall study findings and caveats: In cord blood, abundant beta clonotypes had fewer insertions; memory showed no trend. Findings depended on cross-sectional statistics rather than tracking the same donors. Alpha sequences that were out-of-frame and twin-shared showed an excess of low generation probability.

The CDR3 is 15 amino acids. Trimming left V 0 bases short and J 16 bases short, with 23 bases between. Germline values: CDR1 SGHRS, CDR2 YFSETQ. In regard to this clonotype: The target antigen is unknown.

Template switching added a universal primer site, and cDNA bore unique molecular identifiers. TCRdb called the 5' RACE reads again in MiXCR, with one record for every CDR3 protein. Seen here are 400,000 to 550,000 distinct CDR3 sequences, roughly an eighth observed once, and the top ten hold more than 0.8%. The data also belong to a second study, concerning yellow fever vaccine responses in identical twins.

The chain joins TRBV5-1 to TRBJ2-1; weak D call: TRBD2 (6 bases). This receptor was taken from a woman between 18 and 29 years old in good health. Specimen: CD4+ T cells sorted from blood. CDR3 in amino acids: CASSLAVTSLKGIFF. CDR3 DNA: TGCGCCAGCAGCTTGGCAGTCACTAGCCTGAAGGGAATCTTCTTC.